Following are 10 T cell receptor beta chains from one sample sequenced in a study of early T cells in non-severe SARS-CoV-2 infection. TCRdb itself ran the 5' RACE reads through MiXCR, one entry per CDR3 protein. The sample includes around 67,000 distinct CDR3 sequences, more than 9.5% of them seen just once. The sequencing here drew on whole blood, taken at baseline. The receptors derive from an adult who was a healthcare worker with PCR-confirmed SARS-CoV-2 infection or an uninfected control (not recorded which).

This clonotype has only a few counts. The chain recombines TRBV6-2 or TRBV6-3 with TRBJ1-5, with a possible D match to TRBD1 (5 bases). The CDR3 sequence is 16 residues long. Germline loops: CDR1 MNHEY, CDR2 SVGEGT. Trimming removed 2 bases from V and 2 bases from J, with 13 bases in between. The CDR3: CASSYPRGLGNQPQHF. CDR3 nucleotides: TGTGCCAGCAGTTACCCCCGGGGCCTGGGCAATCAGCCCCAGCATTTT.

The rearrangement joins TRBV7-9 to TRBJ2-3, with 12 bases that match TRBD2. The CDR3 is 15 amino acids. Trimming at V came to 4 bases and at J to 6 bases, leaving 5 bases not matched to a gene. The V gene's germline CDR1 is SEHNR and CDR2 FQNEAQ (reference sequence). The CDR3 nucleotides are TGTGCCAGCAGCTGGACTAGCGGGGCAGGGGATACGCAGTATTTT. Translated: CASSWTSGAGDTQYF. The full variable domain, in which reference TRBV7-9 and TRBJ2-3 provide the parts outside the CDR3, is DTGVSQNPRHKITKRGQNVTFRCDPISEHNRLYWYRQTLGQGPEFLTYFQNEAQLEKSRLLSDRFSAERPKGSFSTLEIQRTEQGDSAMYLCASSWTSGAGDTQYFGPGTRLTVL.

This clonotype was counted only a few times. The chain has TRBV24-1 and TRBJ2-4, with a weak D call TRBD1 (6 bases). Trimming shortened V by 4 bases and J by 3 bases, and 12 bases separated the two germline ends. CDR3 length: 15 residues. The germline gives CDR1 KGHDR, CDR2 SFDVKD. The CDR3 nucleotides read TGTGCCACCAGTGAGCCAGCGACAGGCAAAAACATTCAGTACTTC. Protein: CATSEPATGKNIQYF.

A few counts support this clonotype. The rearrangement links TRBV29-1 to TRBJ2-3; D is unclear. Trimming shortened V by 6 bases and J by 4 bases, and 14 bases separated the two germline ends. CDR3 size: 13 residues. The germline CDR1 and CDR2 sequences are SQVTM and ANQGSEA. The CDR3 DNA follows: TGCAGCGTCTATCAGCCTCCCGCAGATACGCAGTATTTT. Protein: CSVYQPPADTQYF.

The table lists this clonotype with a few counts. The chain is built from TRBV11-3 and TRBJ1-5; D is unclear. Germline V gene sequence: CDR1 SGHNT, CDR2 YENEEA. V lost 0 bases and J 7 bases, leaving 4 bases between the germline ends. The CDR3 loop spans 12 amino acids. CDR3 DNA sequence: TGTGCCAGCAGCTTAGACGGGCAGCCCCAGCATTTT. Its protein product is CASSLDGQPQHF.

This clonotype was counted at least ten times. This chain links TRBV7-3 with TRBJ2-2, with unresolved D. Trimming removed 2 bases at V and 7 bases at J, with 5 bases between. CDR1 is SGHTA, CDR2 FQGTGA, per germline. This CDR3 has 12 residues. For the CDR3, the DNA is TGTGCCAGCAGCTTACGTGGCGGGGAGCTGTTTTTT. It is translated as CASSLRGGELFF.

This sequence joins TRBV10-2 and TRBJ1-5; 11 bases line up with TRBD1. With V trimmed by 3 bases and J by 6 bases, 4 bases remained unmatched. This CDR3 contains 15 residues. The germline V gene encodes CDR1 WSHSY and CDR2 SAAADI. The CDR3 region is CASSDRTGGTQPQHF. The CDR3 DNA reads TGCGCCAGCAGTGATCGGACAGGGGGCACTCAGCCCCAGCATTTT.

At least ten counts were recorded for this clonotype. V usage is TRBV11-2 and J usage is TRBJ2-7; D not resolved. V was cut by 5 bases and J by 6 bases, with 11 bases left in between. The V gene's germline CDR1 is SGHAT and CDR2 FQNNGV. CDR3 size: 12 residues. The CDR3 loop is CASSRVNSEQYF. In DNA form, the CDR3 reads TGTGCCAGCAGCAGAGTAAACTCCGAGCAGTACTTC.

The table lists this clonotype with a few counts. The V gene is TRBV7-9, the J gene TRBJ2-1; D unresolved. V dropped 1 base and J dropped 15 bases, with 16 bases sitting between them. The CDR3 has 13 amino acids. Per the germline V gene, CDR1 is SEHNR and CDR2 is FQNEAQ (reference sequence). CDR3 nucleotide sequence: TGTGCCAGCAGCTTAGAACCCTACCCGGAGTGGTTCTTC. It translates to CASSLEPYPEWFF.

At least ten counts were recorded for this clonotype. This chain connects TRBV6-6 to TRBJ1-1; D is undetermined. The CDR3 loop spans 14 amino acids. Trimming took 6 bases from V and 4 from J, leaving 15 bases between them. Germline loops: CDR1 MNHNY, CDR2 SVGAGI (reference sequence). The DNA for the CDR3 is TGTGCCAGCAGGGAACAGTTTAGTGGCACTGAAGCTTTCTTT. It specifies CASREQFSGTEAFF.